This T cell receptor beta chain was sequenced during a study of control samples from healthy donors and cancer patients. Here immunoSEQ multiplex PCR was the method, and the copy in TCRdb shows in-frame clones only, minus some. The data contain approximately 98,000 clones, approximately 84% of them singletons. V lost 0 bases and J lost 1, with 4 bases in between. CDR1 is SGDLS and CDR2 is YYNGEE in the germline V gene. The CDR3 consists of 13 residues. This clonotype was sampled from a man between 18 and 35 years old in good health. Sequencing was carried out using blood. This rearrangement joins TRBV9 to TRBJ1-1; D remains ambiguous. The CDR3 DNA reads TGTGCCAGCAGCGTAGCCAGGAACACTGAAGCTTTCTTT. Translated: CASSVARNTEAFF. Using reference TRBV9 and TRBJ1-1 for the parts outside the CDR3, the full variable domain is DSGVTQTPKHLITATGQRVTLRCSPRSGDLSVYWYQQSLDQGLQFLIQYYNGEERAKGNILERFSAQQFPDLHSELNLSSLELGDSALYFCASSVARNTEAFFGQGTRLTVV.